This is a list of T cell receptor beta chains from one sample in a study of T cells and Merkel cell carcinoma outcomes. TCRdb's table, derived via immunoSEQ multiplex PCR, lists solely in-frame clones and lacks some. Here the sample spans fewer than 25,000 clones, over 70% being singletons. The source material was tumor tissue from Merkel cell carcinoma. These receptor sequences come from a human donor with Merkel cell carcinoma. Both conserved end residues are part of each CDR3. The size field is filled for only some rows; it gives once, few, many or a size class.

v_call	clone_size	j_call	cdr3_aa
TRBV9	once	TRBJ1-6	CASSVTGEGFNSPLHF
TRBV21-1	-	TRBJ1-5	CAIDGGSDQPQHF
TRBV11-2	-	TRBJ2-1	CASSSMGLHSYNEQFF
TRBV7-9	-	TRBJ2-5	CASDWKETQYF
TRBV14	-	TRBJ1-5	CASSQVGGQPQHF
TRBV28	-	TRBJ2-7	CASSLGQHGVEQYF
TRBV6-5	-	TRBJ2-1	CASSYSLVRTEQFF
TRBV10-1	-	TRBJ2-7	CASRKGLAYEQYF
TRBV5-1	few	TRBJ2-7	CASSLAGEGYEQYF
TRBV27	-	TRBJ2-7	CASSRLGGRGSYEQYF
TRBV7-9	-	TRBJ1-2	CASSGQGRGYTF
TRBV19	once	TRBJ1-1	CASSIEGRRGEGAFF
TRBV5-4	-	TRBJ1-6	CASSLANRRNSPLHF
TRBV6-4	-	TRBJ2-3	CASSASGPGTDTQYF
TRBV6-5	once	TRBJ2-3	CASARLAATDTQYF
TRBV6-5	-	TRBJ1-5	CASSFSSNQPQHF
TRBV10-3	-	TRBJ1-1	CAISETGPFMNTEAFF
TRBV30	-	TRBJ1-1	CAGLGGLFSEAFF
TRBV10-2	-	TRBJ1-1	CASRDTEAFF
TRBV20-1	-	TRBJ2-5	CSARGGETQYF
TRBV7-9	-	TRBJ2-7	CASSSPGHQIYEQYF
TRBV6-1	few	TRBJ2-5	CASSESQRGSETQYF
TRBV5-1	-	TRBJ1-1	CASSLSHWTLPVVMNTEAFF
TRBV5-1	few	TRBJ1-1	CASSLISTNTEAFF